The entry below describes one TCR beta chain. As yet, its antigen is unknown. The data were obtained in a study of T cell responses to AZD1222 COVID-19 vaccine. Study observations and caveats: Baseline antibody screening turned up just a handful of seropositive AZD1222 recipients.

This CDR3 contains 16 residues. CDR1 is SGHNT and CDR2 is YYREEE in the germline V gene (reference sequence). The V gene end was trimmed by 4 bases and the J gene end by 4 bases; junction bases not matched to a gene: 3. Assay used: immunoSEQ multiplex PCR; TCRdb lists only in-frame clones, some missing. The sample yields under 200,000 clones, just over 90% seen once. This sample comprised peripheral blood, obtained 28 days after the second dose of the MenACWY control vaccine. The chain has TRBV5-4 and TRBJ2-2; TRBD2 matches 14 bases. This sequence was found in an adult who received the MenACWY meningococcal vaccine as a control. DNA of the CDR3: TGTGCCAGCAGCGTTGGACTAGCGGGAGGCACCGGGGAGCTGTTTTTT. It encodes CASSVGLAGGTGELFF. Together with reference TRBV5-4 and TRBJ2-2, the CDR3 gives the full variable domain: ETGVTQSPTHLIKTRGQQVTLRCSSQSGHNTVSWYQQALGQGPQFIFQYYREEENGRGNFPPRFSGLQFPNYSSELNVNALELDDSALYLCASSVGLAGGTGELFFGEGSRLTVL.